Listed below are T cell receptor beta chains from one sample, sequenced in a study of PD-L1 blockade in urothelial cancer. Assay: immunoSEQ multiplex PCR; the TCRdb copy retains only in-frame clones and omits some. The sample shows under 30,000 clones, roughly 85% of them seen only once. Specimen: PBMCs, collected around atezolizumab (anti-PD-L1) treatment. Source of these receptors: a man in his fifties or sixties with urothelial cancer. The CDR3 runs from the conserved cysteine through the conserved F or W. D genes are given only for firm matches. Clone size, where shown, is once, few, many, or a class for clones that have expanded.

TRBD2	TRBV9	.	TRBJ2-3	TGTGCCAGCAGCGTAGCTGGCGGGTCGCGGGAGCCCCAGTATTTT	CASSVAGGSREPQYF
TRBD2	TRBV23-1	.	TRBJ2-7	TGCGCCAGCACCCACCGAACCCTGAAGACGCGACTAGCTGTCTACGAGCAGTACTTC	CASTHRTLKTRLAVYEQYF
.	TRBV5-1	.	TRBJ2-7	TGCGCCAGCAGCTTGGACTACCAGAGCTCCTACGAGCAGTACTTC	CASSLDYQSSYEQYF
.	TRBV18	.	TRBJ2-5	TGTGCCAGCTCACCACTTTATGAGACCCAGTACTTC	CASSPLYETQYF
TRBD1	TRBV6-5	.	TRBJ1-4	TGTGCCACCATGGGCGACAGGGATCGAAGCGAAAAACTGTTTTTT	CATMGDRDRSEKLFF
TRBD1	TRBV2	.	TRBJ2-7	TGTGCCAGCAGTACAGGGGGTCCCTACGAGCAGTACTTC	CASSTGGPYEQYF
.	TRBV10-1	few	TRBJ1-5	TGCGCCAGCAGCAGTAATCAGCCCCAGCATTTT	CASSSNQPQHF
.	TRBV15	.	TRBJ1-3	TGTGCCACCAGCAGAGATTGGGGACTGAATTCTGGAAACACCATATATTTT	CATSRDWGLNSGNTIYF
.	TRBV7-8	.	TRBJ2-7	TGTGCCAGCAGCCCCAGCTCCTACGAGCAGTACTTC	CASSPSSYEQYF
TRBD1	TRBV30	.	TRBJ2-7	TGTGCCTGGAGTTGGGGGACAGGAGCCTACGAGCAGTACTTC	CAWSWGTGAYEQYF
.	TRBV14	.	TRBJ1-1	TGTGCCAGCAGCCCACAGCCACCGAACACTGAAGCTTTCTTT	CASSPQPPNTEAFF
.	TRBV5-1	.	TRBJ2-6	TGCGCCAGCAGCTGGACAGCTGCTGGGGCCAACGTCCTGACTTTC	CASSWTAAGANVLTF
.	TRBV7-9	.	TRBJ2-4	TGTGCCAGCAGCACTTTAGCGCCGTCCCTAGCCAAAAACATTCAGTACTTC	CASSTLAPSLAKNIQYF
.	TRBV9	.	TRBJ2-2	TGTGCCAGCGGAGTCGGGGAGCTGTTTTTT	CASGVGELFF
TRBD1	TRBV5-1	.	TRBJ2-3	TGCGCCAGCAGCACGGACAGGGGGTCGGCAGATACGCAGTATTTT	CASSTDRGSADTQYF
TRBD1	TRBV30	.	TRBJ1-5	TGTGCCTGGAGGGGACAGGTCGCTCAGCCCCAGCATTTT	CAWRGQVAQPQHF
TRBD1	TRBV2	.	TRBJ1-5	TGTGCCAGCAGGAGGGTTGAAGGGGGCAGGGCCAATCAGCCCCAGCATTTT	CASRRVEGGRANQPQHF